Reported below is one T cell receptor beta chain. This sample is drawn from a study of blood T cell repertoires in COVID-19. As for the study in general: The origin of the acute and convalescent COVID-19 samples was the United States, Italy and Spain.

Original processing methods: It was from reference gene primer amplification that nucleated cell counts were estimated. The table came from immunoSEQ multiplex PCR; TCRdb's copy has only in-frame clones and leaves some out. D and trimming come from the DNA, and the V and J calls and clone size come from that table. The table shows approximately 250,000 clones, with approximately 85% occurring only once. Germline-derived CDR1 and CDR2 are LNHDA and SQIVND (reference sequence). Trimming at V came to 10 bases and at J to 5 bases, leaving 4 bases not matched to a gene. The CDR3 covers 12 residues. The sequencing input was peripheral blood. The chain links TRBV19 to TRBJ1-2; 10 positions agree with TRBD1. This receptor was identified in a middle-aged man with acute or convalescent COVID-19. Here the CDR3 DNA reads TGTGCCACCAGGACAGGGGGTTATGGCTACACCTTC. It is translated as CATRTGGYGYTF.